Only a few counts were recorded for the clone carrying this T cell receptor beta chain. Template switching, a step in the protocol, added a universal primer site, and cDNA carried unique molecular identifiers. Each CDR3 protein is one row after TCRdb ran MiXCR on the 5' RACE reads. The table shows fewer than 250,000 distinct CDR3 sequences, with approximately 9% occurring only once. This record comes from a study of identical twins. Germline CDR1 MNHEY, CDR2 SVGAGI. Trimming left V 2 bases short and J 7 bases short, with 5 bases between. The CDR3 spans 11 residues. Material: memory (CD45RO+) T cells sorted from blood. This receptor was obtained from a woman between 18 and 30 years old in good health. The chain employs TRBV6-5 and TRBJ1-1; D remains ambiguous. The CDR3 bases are TGTGCCAGCAGTTACATGCTTGAAGCTTTCTTT. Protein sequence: CASSYMLEAFF.